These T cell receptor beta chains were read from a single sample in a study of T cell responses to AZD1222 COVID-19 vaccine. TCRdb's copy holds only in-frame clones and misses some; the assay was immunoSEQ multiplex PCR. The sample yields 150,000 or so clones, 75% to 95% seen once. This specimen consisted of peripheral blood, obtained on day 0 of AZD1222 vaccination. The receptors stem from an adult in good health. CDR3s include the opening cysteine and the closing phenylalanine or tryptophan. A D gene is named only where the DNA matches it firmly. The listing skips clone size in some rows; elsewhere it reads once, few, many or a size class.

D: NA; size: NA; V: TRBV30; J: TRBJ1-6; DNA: TGTGCCTGGAGTATCCCACCCCTCCACTTT; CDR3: CAWSIPPLHF
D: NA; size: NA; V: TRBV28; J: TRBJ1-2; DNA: TGTGCCAGCAGTTTGAGGACTCCTCGGGGCTACACCTTC; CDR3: CASSLRTPRGYTF
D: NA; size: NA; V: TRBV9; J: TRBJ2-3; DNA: TGTGCCAGCAGCGGGGCCGGGGCAGGGAGCGCGCAGTATTTT; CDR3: CASSGAGAGSAQYF
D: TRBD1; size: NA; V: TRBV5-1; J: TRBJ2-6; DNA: TGCGCCAGCAGCTTGGCCGGGGGACAGGCTTCCTCTGGGGCCAACGTCCTGACTTTC; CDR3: CASSLAGGQASSGANVLTF
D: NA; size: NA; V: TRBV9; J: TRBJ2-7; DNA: TGTGCCAGCAGCGCGGGCAGGGGCGAGCAGTACTTC; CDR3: CASSAGRGEQYF
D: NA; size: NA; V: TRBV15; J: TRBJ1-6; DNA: TGTGCCACCAGCAGTTCCCCTAATTCACCCCTCCACTTT; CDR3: CATSSSPNSPLHF
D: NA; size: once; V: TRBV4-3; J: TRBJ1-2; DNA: TGCGCCAGCAGCCAAAAAGGGGGAGCAACGTATGGCTACACCTTC; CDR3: CASSQKGGATYGYTF
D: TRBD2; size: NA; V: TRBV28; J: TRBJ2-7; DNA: TGTGCCAGCAGTTTCCTAGCGGGGGCCTACGAGCAGTACTTC; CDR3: CASSFLAGAYEQYF
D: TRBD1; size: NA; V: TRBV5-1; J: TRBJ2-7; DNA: TGCGCCAGCAGCGAACTGACAGGGAACTACGAGCAGTACTTC; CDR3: CASSELTGNYEQYF
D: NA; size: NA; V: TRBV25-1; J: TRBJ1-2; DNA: TGTGCCAGCAGTGAATTTTTACAGGGAAGAGGCTACACCTTC; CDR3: CASSEFLQGRGYTF
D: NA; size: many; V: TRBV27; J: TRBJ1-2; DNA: TGTGCCAGCATGGGGGGGGCGAGCTATGGCTACACCTTC; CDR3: CASMGGASYGYTF
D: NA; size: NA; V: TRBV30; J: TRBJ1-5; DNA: TGTGCCTGGGGCACGGCGGGCAATCAGCCCCAGCATTTT; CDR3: CAWGTAGNQPQHF
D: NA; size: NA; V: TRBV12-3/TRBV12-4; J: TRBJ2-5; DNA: TGTGCCAGCAGTTTGGCCAGCCAAGAGACCCAGTACTTC; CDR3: CASSLASQETQYF
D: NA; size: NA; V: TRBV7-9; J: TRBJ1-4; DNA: TGTGCCAGCAGCTCGCGGGGAACCGATGAAAAACTGTTTTTT; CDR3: CASSSRGTDEKLFF
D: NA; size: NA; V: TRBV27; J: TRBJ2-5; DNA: TGTGCCAGCAGTTCCGGACACCAAGAGACCCAGTACTTC; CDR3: CASSSGHQETQYF
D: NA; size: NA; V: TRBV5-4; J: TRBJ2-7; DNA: TGTGCCAGCAGCTTCGACAGAATATACGAGCAGTACTTC; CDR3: CASSFDRIYEQYF
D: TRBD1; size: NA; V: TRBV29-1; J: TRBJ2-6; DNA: TGCAGCGTTTCCTATCTTTCAGGGGGCCCTGGGGCCAACGTCCTGACTTTC; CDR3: CSVSYLSGGPGANVLTF
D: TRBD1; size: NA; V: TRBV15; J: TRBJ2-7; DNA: TGTGCCACTTCCGACAGGGCTCACGAGCAGTACTTC; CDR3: CATSDRAHEQYF
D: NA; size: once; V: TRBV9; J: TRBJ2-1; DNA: TGTGCCAGCAGCTTCAAGGCCCGGGCTGGCTCCGCGGGTGAGCAGTTCTTC; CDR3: CASSFKARAGSAGEQFF
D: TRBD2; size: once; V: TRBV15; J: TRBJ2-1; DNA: TGTGCCACCAGCAGAGGACCGGGACTAGCGGGCTCCTACAATGAGCAGTTCTTC; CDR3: CATSRGPGLAGSYNEQFF
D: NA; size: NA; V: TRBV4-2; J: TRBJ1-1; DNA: TGTGCCAGCAGCCAAGAGCGGGGGATCACTGAAGCTTTCTTT; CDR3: CASSQERGITEAFF
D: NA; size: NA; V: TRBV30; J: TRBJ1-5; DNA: TGTGCCTGGAGTGTGGGGGAGGGACAGCCCCAGCATTTT; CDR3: CAWSVGEGQPQHF
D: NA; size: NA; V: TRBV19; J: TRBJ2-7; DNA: TGTGCCAGTAGTATCGCGGTCGACAGCTCCTACGAGCAGTACTTC; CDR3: CASSIAVDSSYEQYF
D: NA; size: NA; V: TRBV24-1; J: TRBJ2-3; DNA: TGTGCCACCAGTGAGATGAGCGGACTCACAGATACGCAGTATTTT; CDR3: CATSEMSGLTDTQYF
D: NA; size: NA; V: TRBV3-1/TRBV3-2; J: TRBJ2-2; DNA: TGTGCCAGCAGCCAAGATAGCCGGGGGCTGTTTTTT; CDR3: CASSQDSRGLFF
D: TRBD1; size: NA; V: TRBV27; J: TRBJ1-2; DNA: TGTGCCAGCAGGTGGACAGGGTCTCACTATGGCTACACCTTC; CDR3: CASRWTGSHYGYTF
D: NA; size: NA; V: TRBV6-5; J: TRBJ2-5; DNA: TGTGCCAGCAGTCACCGGGAGACGTACCAAGAGACCCAGTACTTC; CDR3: CASSHRETYQETQYF
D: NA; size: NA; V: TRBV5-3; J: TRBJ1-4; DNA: TGTGCCAGAAGAAAAGTACGGGGTGAAAAACTGTTTTTT; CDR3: CARRKVRGEKLFF
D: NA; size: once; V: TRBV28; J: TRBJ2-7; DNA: TGTGCCAGCAGTTTGAGAGAAACCTACGAGCAGTACTTC; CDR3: CASSLRETYEQYF
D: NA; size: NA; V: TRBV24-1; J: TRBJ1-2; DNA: TGTGCCACCAGTGACCGGGGCGGCTACACCTTC; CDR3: CATSDRGGYTF
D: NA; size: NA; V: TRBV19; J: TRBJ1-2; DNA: TGTGCCAGTACCCGGGACACTTCTAACTATGGCTACACCTTC; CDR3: CASTRDTSNYGYTF
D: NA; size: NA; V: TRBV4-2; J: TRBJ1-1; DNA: TGTGCCAGCAGCCAAGAGCATCCTAACACTGAAGCTTTCTTT; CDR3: CASSQEHPNTEAFF
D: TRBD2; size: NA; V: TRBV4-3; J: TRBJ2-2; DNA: TGCGCCAGCAGCCCCCGCGGGACTAGCGGGGCTGTGGACACCGGGGAGCTGTTTTTT; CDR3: CASSPRGTSGAVDTGELFF
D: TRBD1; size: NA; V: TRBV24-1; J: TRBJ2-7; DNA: TGTGCCACCAGTGATGCGAAGCCAGGGGGACAACGAGGATACGAGCAGTACTTC; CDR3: CATSDAKPGGQRGYEQYF
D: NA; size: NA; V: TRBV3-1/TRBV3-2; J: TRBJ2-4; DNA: TGTGCCAGCAGCGCCGGGACAAGAGGGCTGTACTTC; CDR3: CASSAGTRGLYF